This T cell receptor (beta chain) was found in a study of neurological immune-mediated disorders. Study-wide points: TCR-beta repertoires seemed private in all groups, with no expanded CDR3 amino acid sequences shared. The most TCR clonal expansion was seen in HTLV-1-associated myelopathy, and the least was seen in multiple sclerosis, which fell below healthy controls.

The CDR3 is made up of 15 amino acids. V shed 8 bases and J shed 2 bases, with 16 bases lying between them. Germline values: CDR1 PRHDT, CDR2 FYEKMQ (reference sequence). Sample time point: technical triplicate 2. The authors made cDNA by 5'RACE with 10-nucleotide random UMIs. Every sequencing run produced over 170 million TCR-beta sequences that came from 15-18 subjects. TCRdb reprocessed the 5' RACE reads with MiXCR, giving one entry per CDR3 protein. The sample has roughly 57,000 distinct CDR3 sequences, 24% seen once; the top ten hold about 4.3%. The table lists this clonotype with many counts. The antigen is undetermined.

The specimen was PBMCs. The J gene is TRBJ1-3, the V gene TRBV13, with D hard to call. The receptor comes from a man in his sixties with HTLV-1-associated myelopathy (HAM/TSP). The CDR3: CASAILGSPGNTIYF. CDR3 in DNA: TGTGCCAGCGCGATCCTGGGCTCCCCTGGAAACACCATATATTTT.